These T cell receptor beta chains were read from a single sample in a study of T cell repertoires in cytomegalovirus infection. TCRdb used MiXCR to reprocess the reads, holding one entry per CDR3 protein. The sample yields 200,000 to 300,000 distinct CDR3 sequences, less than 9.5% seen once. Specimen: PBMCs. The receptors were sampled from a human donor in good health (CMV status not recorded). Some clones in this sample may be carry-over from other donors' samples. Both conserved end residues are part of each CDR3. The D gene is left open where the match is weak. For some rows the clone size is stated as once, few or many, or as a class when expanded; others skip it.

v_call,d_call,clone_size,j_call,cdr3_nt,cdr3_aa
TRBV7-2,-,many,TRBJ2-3,TGTGCCAGCAGCTTAGACGGCGGGATTAGCACAGATACGCAGTATTTT,CASSLDGGISTDTQYF
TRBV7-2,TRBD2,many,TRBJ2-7,TGTGCCAGCAGCCCTATCGGCCGGCCTAGCGGGGGCTACGAGCAGTACTTC,CASSPIGRPSGGYEQYF
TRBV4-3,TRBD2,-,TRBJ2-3,TGCGCCAGCAGCCAAGTGCCCCCGGGACTAGCGGGAGCAGATACGCAGTATTTT,CASSQVPPGLAGADTQYF
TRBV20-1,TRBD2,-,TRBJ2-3,TGCAGTGCCTCCGGGACTAGCGGTAGCACAGATACGCAGTATTTT,CSASGTSGSTDTQYF
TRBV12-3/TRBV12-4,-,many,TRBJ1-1,TGTGCCAGCAGGGGACCGTTCACTGAAGCTTTCTTT,CASRGPFTEAFF
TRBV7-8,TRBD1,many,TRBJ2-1,TGTGCCAGCAGCGACGGGACAGGCGGCTCCAATGAGCAGTTCTTC,CASSDGTGGSNEQFF
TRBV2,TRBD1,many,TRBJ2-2,TGTGCCAGCTTAGGGACAGGGACGGCCACCGGGGAGCTGTTTTTT,CASLGTGTATGELFF
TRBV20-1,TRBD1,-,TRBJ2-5,TGCAGTGCCCTGGACAGGGTATCCTCAGAGACCCAGTACTTC,CSALDRVSSETQYF
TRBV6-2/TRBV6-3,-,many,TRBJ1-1,TGTGCCAGCAGTGCCATAGGGGAGAGGGGCACTGAAGCTTTCTTT,CASSAIGERGTEAFF
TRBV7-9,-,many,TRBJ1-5,TGTGCCAGCAGCCCAAAACGCAAGACCTTTGGCAATCAGCCCCAGCATTTT,CASSPKRKTFGNQPQHF
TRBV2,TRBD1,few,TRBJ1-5,TGTGCCAGCAGCTACGGGACAGGGGATTATCAGCCCCAGCATTTT,CASSYGTGDYQPQHF
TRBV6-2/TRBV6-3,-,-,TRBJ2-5,TGTGCCAGCAGTACGATAAGGGGTCGGACCCAGTACTTC,CASSTIRGRTQYF
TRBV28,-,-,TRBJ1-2,TGTGCCAGCAGGGCCGCCGGGACGGACTATGGCTACACCTTC,CASRAAGTDYGYTF
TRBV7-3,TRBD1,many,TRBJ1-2,TGTGCCAGCAGAACGGGACAGGGGAGGGGTGGCTACACCTTC,CASRTGQGRGGYTF
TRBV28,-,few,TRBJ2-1,TGTGCCAGCAGTTTAAGGACGGCGGAGAAGTTCTTC,CASSLRTAEKFF
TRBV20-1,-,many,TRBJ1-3,TGCAGCCTGATGGGCCCAGCGCGGGTAACCGGAAACACCATATATTTT,CSLMGPARVTGNTIYF
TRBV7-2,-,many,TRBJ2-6,TGTGCCAGCAGCTTGTGGGGGGCCAACGTCCTGACTTTC,CASSLWGANVLTF
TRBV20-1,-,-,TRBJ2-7,TGCAGTGCTAGATGGTCAGGGGTCGACGAGCAGTACTTC,CSARWSGVDEQYF
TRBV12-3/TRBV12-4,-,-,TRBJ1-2,TGTGCCAGCAGGTTCCAGACAGGCGGTGGCTACACCTTC,CASRFQTGGGYTF
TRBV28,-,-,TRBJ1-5,TGTGCCAGCATGGCCCTTAGCAGCAATCAGCCCCAGCATTTT,CASMALSSNQPQHF
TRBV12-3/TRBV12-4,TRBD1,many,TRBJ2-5,TGTGCCAGCAGTCAACAGGGGAAAGAGACCCAGTACTTC,CASSQQGKETQYF
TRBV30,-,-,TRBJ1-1,TGTGCCTTGGGGGGGACATCAGCTTTCTTT,CALGGTSAFF
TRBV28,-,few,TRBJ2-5,TGTGCCAGCAGCCGACAAGAAGAGACCCAGTACTTC,CASSRQEETQYF
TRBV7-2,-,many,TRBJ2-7,TGTGCCAGCAGCTTATGGACAGACATTGGGGAGCAGTACTTC,CASSLWTDIGEQYF
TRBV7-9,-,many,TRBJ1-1,TGTGCCAGCAGCTTAGGGCTGCAGGGGAAGACTGAAGCTTTCTTT,CASSLGLQGKTEAFF
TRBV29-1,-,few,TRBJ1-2,TGCAGCGTTGAAGACACCGGACAGCCCTATGGCTACACCTTC,CSVEDTGQPYGYTF
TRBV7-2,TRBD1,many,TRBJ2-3,TGTGCCAGCATCCAATCCGGGACAGGGTTCACAGATACGCAGTATTTT,CASIQSGTGFTDTQYF
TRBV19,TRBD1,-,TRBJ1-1,TGTGCCAGTAGTATAGACGGACAGGGGACCGTTTTTGGAGCTTTCTTT,CASSIDGQGTVFGAFF
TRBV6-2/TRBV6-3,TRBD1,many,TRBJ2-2,TGTGCCAGCACCAAAGAAACAGGGGGAGCGAACACCGGGGAGCTGTTTTTT,CASTKETGGANTGELFF
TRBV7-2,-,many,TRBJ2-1,TGTGCCAGCATCAAACAGGGTTACAATGAGCAGTTCTTC,CASIKQGYNEQFF
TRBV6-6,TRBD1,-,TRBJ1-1,TGTGCCAGCAGCTACGGCAGGGGGTCGGACACTGAAGCTTTCTTT,CASSYGRGSDTEAFF
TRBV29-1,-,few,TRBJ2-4,TGCAGCGTTGAGTCAGGAGCCAAAAACATTCAGTACTTC,CSVESGAKNIQYF
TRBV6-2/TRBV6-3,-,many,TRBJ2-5,TGTGCCAGCAGCTCATATGACAGGATCCAAGAGACCCAGTACTTC,CASSSYDRIQETQYF
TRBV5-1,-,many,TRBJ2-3,TGCGCCAGCAGCATGAGCGACCCAATCCTGGATACGCAGTATTTT,CASSMSDPILDTQYF
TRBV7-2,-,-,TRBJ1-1,TGTGCCAGCAGCTTAGATAGAGACAACACTGAAGCTTTCTTT,CASSLDRDNTEAFF
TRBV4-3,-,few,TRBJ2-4,TGCGCCAGCAGCCAAATCACAGGGAGCGGAAACATTCAGTACTTC,CASSQITGSGNIQYF
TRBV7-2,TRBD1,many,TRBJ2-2,TGTGCCAGCAGCTTCAAGACAGGGGGCACCGGGGAGCTGTTTTTT,CASSFKTGGTGELFF
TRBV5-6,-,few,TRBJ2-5,TGTGCCAGCATCCCCGCCGGGGGCGGTGAGACCCAGTACTTC,CASIPAGGGETQYF
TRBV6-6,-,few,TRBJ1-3,TGTGCCAGCAGTTCACCGACCTCTGGAAACACCATATATTTT,CASSSPTSGNTIYF
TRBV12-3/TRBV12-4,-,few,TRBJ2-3,TGTGCCACGGGGGACGGGAGTGATACGCAGTATTTT,CATGDGSDTQYF
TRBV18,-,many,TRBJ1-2,TGTGCCAGCTCACCGGGTCTAGGAAACTATGGCTACACCTTC,CASSPGLGNYGYTF
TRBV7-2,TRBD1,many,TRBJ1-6,TGTGCCAGCAGCTCGACAGGGGGCATTTCACCCCTCCACTTT,CASSSTGGISPLHF
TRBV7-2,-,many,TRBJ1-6,TGTGCCAGCAGCTTAGCACCAGATTCACCCCTCCACTTT,CASSLAPDSPLHF
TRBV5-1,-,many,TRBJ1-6,TGCGCCAGCAGCCCCTCCGGGACCGGCGTTTTTAGGAATAATTCACCCCTCCACTTT,CASSPSGTGVFRNNSPLHF
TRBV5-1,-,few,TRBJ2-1,TGCGCCAGCAGCTTGGTCGGGAGAGGTGAGCAGTTCTTC,CASSLVGRGEQFF
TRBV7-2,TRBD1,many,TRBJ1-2,TGTGCCAGCAGCGCTTCCGGGACAGGGATTAACGGCTACACCTTC,CASSASGTGINGYTF
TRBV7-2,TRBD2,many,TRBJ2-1,TGTGCCAGCAGCTTAGCGGGGGGGGCGGGAGGGTACAATGAGCAGTTCTTC,CASSLAGGAGGYNEQFF
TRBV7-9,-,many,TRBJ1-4,TGTGCCAGCAGCATACCAAACGAAGGAAGTGAAAAACTGTTTTTT,CASSIPNEGSEKLFF
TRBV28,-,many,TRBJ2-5,TGTGCCAGCAGGAAGACACAGGGAGGGGAGACCCAGTACTTC,CASRKTQGGETQYF
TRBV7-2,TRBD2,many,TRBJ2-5,TGTGCCAGCAGCTCCCGGACTAGCGGGGTACAAGAGACCCAGTACTTC,CASSSRTSGVQETQYF
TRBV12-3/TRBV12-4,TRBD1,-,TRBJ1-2,TGTGCCAGCAGTTTGGACAGGGATTATGGCTACACCTTC,CASSLDRDYGYTF
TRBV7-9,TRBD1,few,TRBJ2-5,TGTGCCAGCAGCATTCTTGGGACAGGAATACAAGAGACCCAGTACTTC,CASSILGTGIQETQYF
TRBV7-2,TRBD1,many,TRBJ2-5,TGTGCCAGCAGCTTAGTTTGGGGACAGCAAGAGACCCAGTACTTC,CASSLVWGQQETQYF
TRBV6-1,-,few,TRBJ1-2,TGTGCCACCTCCCGGCCGCGGGGGAACGTCAATGGCTACACCTTC,CATSRPRGNVNGYTF
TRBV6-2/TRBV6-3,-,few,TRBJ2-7,TGTGCCAGCAGTTACACGGGGCCCTCCTACGAGCAGTACTTC,CASSYTGPSYEQYF